The 14 T cell receptor beta chains listed next were all sequenced from one sample in a study of neurological immune-mediated disorders. TCRdb re-called the 5' RACE reads through MiXCR, storing one row per CDR3 protein. The repertoire holds tens of thousands of distinct CDR3 sequences, about 7% seen once, with 4.4% in the top ten. Input material: PBMCs. Source of these receptors: a woman aged 40 to 55 in good health.

This clonotype appeared many times. V gene TRBV5-5 combines with J gene TRBJ2-2; D not certain. V was cut by 0 bases and J by 0 bases, with 12 bases left in between. There are 17 residues in the CDR3. Germline CDR1 and CDR2: SGHKS and YYEKEE (reference sequence). The CDR3, as DNA: TGTGCCAGCAGCTTGGGGCCGAGACCGACGAACACCGGGGAGCTGTTTTTT. Its translation is CASSLGPRPTNTGELFF.

Ten or more counts support this clonotype. The genes are TRBV5-1 and TRBJ2-1, with 7 nucleotides matching TRBD2. Germline lookup yields CDR1 SGHRS and CDR2 YFSETQ. V gave up 0 bases and J gave up 5 bases; unmatched junction bases: 8. This CDR3 region has 16 residues. This CDR3 is CASSLAVASGNNEQFF. CDR3 nucleotides: TGCGCCAGCAGCTTGGCCGTCGCTAGCGGTAACAATGAGCAGTTCTTC. Full variable domain (missing parts from reference TRBV5-1 and TRBJ2-1): KAGVTQTPRYLIKTRGQQVTLSCSPISGHRSVSWYQQTPGQGLQFLFEYFSETQRNKGNFPGRFSGRQFSNSRSEMNVSTLELGDSALYLCASSLAVASGNNEQFFGPGTRLTVL.

This clonotype was counted ten times or more. The chain recombines TRBV11-2 with TRBJ2-2; tentatively, D is TRBD2 (6 bases). The V and J ends lost 5 bases and 0 bases respectively, with 22 bases between them. Germline lookup yields CDR1 SGHAT and CDR2 FQNNGV. CDR3 length: 19 amino acids. Here the CDR3 DNA reads TGTGCCAGCAGCCCCCGCCCTCCCGGACTACCCCCGAACACCGGGGAGCTGTTTTTT. It yields the protein CASSPRPPGLPPNTGELFF.

At least ten counts were recorded for this clonotype. The chain has TRBV20-1 and TRBJ2-3, with 9 nucleotides matching TRBD1. The trim removed 4 bases at V and 3 bases at J, leaving 8 bases unmatched. This CDR3 region has 15 residues. The germline V gene encodes CDR1 DFQATT and CDR2 SNEGSKA (reference sequence). CDR3 sequence: CSAKKDRGRTDTQYF. The CDR3 bases are TGCAGTGCTAAAAAGGACAGGGGTCGGACAGATACGCAGTATTTT.

This clonotype was counted ten times or more. This rearrangement joins TRBV5-1 to TRBJ2-5; D could derive from TRBD1 or TRBD2 (7 bases each). Trimming removed 0 bases from V and 1 base from J, with 16 bases in between. The CDR3 runs 17 residues. CDR1 is SGHRS, CDR2 YFSETQ, per germline. The DNA of the CDR3 is TGCGCCAGCAGCTTGGCCAGGGGGGGGGCTCTCCAAGAGACCCAGTACTTC. This sequence encodes CASSLARGGALQETQYF.

This clonotype came up many times. The chain recombines TRBV5-5 with TRBJ1-1; D remains ambiguous. This CDR3 spans 13 amino acids. Germline V gene data show CDR1 as SGHKS and CDR2 as YYEKEE (reference sequence). Deletions cut 2 bases from V and 2 bases from J, with 7 bases between. The CDR3 region is CASSFLVNTEAFF. The CDR3 bases are TGTGCCAGCAGCTTTTTGGTTAACACTGAAGCTTTCTTT.

The chain has TRBV27 and TRBJ1-1; D possibly corresponds to TRBD1 (5 bases). V was shortened by 3 bases and J by 6 bases, with 14 bases between the two germline ends. Germline V lookup: CDR1 MNHEY, CDR2 SMNVEV (reference sequence). There are 14 residues in the CDR3. The CDR3 DNA is TGTGCCAGCAGTTTGGGAGGGGTGGGGGCTGAAGCTTTCTTT. Translating gives CASSLGGVGAEAFF.

This clonotype was recorded only once. A single base separates this from a much larger clone, so it may be a read error. This chain joins TRBV7-6 and TRBJ2-1, with a tentative D call TRBD2 (5 bases). Germline V gene data show CDR1 as SGHVS and CDR2 as FNYEAQ. The ends were cut back, 5 bases at V and 1 base at J, with 15 bases in the middle. The CDR3 loop spans 16 amino acids. In DNA form, the CDR3 reads TGTGCCAGCAGCCCCCGGAGAGGGATTTCCTACAATGAGCAGTTCTTC. Translating it yields CASSPRRGISYNEQFF.

This clonotype was seen repeatedly, ten times or more. CDR3 nucleotide sequence: TGTGCCAGCAGTTTCTACGGGGGCCAAGAGACCCAGTACTTC. It translates to CASSFYGGQETQYF. This sequence joins TRBV28 and TRBJ2-5, with TRBD2 as a possible D gene (6 bases). CDR3 size: 14 residues. The ends were cut back, 3 bases at V and 1 base at J, with 9 bases in the middle. In germline, CDR1 is MDHEN, CDR2 SYDVKM.

With regard to this clonotype: Its ends do not fully match the called genes, so a read error is possible. The chain couples TRBV12-3 or TRBV12-4 to TRBJ1-1; D ambiguous. This CDR3 contains 13 residues. CDR3: CASKCYVNAEAFF. CDR3 bases: TGTGCCAGCAAGTGCTACGTGAACGCTGAAGCTTTCTTT.

This clonotype occurred many times. The genes are TRBV6-1 and TRBJ1-2; TRBD1 might be the D (5 bases). Trimming cost V 2 bases and J 4 bases, with 11 bases left between them. From germline, CDR1 is MNHNS and CDR2 SASEGT. The CDR3 is 14 residues long. Here the CDR3 reads CASSETQGGYGYTF. CDR3 sequence (DNA): TGTGCCAGCAGTGAAACGCAGGGTGGCTATGGCTACACCTTC.

This clonotype was recorded many times. The chain is built from TRBV6-1 and TRBJ2-3; 7 nucleotides line up with TRBD2. Germline trimming cut 4 bases from V and 3 bases from J; bases unmatched to any gene: 19. CDR3 length equals 19 residues. CDR1 MNHNS and CDR2 SASEGT come from the germline V gene. CDR3 sequence (DNA): TGTGCCAGCAGTGGGGGGAAACTAGCGTTCCTGGGAGTAACAGATACGCAGTATTTT. Its translation is CASSGGKLAFLGVTDTQYF.

This clonotype was picked up many times. The chain joins TRBV24-1 to TRBJ2-3; 13 positions agree with TRBD2. The germline gives CDR1 KGHDR, CDR2 SFDVKD. The CDR3 covers 19 residues. J lost 1 base, V lost 1 base, and 7 bases had no gene match. For the CDR3, the DNA is TGTGCCACCAGTGATTTTCGGACTAGCGGGAGAAATGGCACAGATACGCAGTATTTT. Translating it yields CATSDFRTSGRNGTDTQYF.

This clonotype has ten or more counts. This sequence joins TRBV7-2 and TRBJ2-2; D might be TRBD2 (5 bases). Germline-derived CDR1 and CDR2 are SGHTA and FQGNSA. CDR3 length: 15 residues. V was clipped by 2 bases and J by 4 bases, with 11 bases between them. The CDR3 nucleotides read TGTGCCAGCAGCTTATTCCAGCGGTCCACCGGGGAGCTGTTTTTT. Residues: CASSLFQRSTGELFF.